The 9 T cell receptor beta chains below were found in one sample sequenced in a study of graft-versus-host responses after intestinal transplantation. Profiled with immunoSEQ multiplex PCR; TCRdb holds only in-frame clones, not every one. The table includes over 85,000 clones, about 95% detected once. Antigen specificity for these receptors is unknown. The specimen comprised unstimulated CD4+ T cells sorted from spleen or lymph node cells, sampled before transplant. These TCRs come from a human donor who was the organ donor for an intestinal transplant.

CDR3 nucleotide sequence: TGTGCCAGTAGTAATTCATGGGGCAGGGGGAACACTGAAGCTTTCTTT. Protein product: CASSNSWGRGNTEAFF. This sequence joins TRBV19 and TRBJ1-1; D may be TRBD1 (6 bases). The CDR3 consists of 16 residues. Deletions cut 4 bases from V and 1 base from J, with 16 bases between. Looked up from germline, CDR1 is LNHDA and CDR2 is SQIVND (reference sequence).

The chain has TRBV11-3 and TRBJ2-1; TRBD2 matches 8 bases. This CDR3 contains 15 residues. Germline assignment: CDR1 SGHNT and CDR2 YENEEA. Unmatched junction bases numbered 1, after V lost 1 base and J lost 2 bases. CDR3 loop: CASSLVGLAYNEQFF. The CDR3 nucleotides read TGTGCCAGCAGCTTAGTGGGACTAGCCTACAATGAGCAGTTCTTC.

This clone is a singleton in its sample. CDR3 loop: CASRSKDRGIYEQYF. In DNA form, the CDR3 reads TGTGCCAGCCGATCAAAGGACAGGGGGATCTACGAGCAGTACTTC. V is TRBV19 and J is TRBJ2-7; 10 nucleotides line up with TRBD1. V trimming: 9 bases; J trimming: 3 bases; junction bases outside the gene matches: 11. The CDR3 spans 15 residues. CDR1 and CDR2 from the germline V gene are LNHDA and SQIVND (reference sequence). Using reference TRBV19 and TRBJ2-7 for the parts outside the CDR3, the full variable domain is DGGITQSPKYLFRKEGQNVTLSCEQNLNHDAMYWYRQDPGQGLRLIYYSQIVNDFQKGDIAEGYSVSREKKESFPLTVTSAQKNPTAFYLCASRSKDRGIYEQYFGPGTRLTVT.

This chain uses TRBV5-5 with TRBJ2-2; D gene ambiguous. The CDR3 sequence is 13 residues long. Germline V CDR1 and CDR2: SGHKS, YYEKEE (reference sequence). The V end lost 3 bases, the J end lost 5 bases, and 8 bases lay between the germline ends. CDR3 region: CASSSTATGELFF. CDR3 nucleotides: TGTGCCAGCAGCTCCACGGCGACCGGGGAGCTGTTTTTT.

V gene TRBV28 combines with J gene TRBJ1-1; D is unclear. Between the trimmed V and J ends, which lost 1 base and 11 bases, there was a span of 14 bases. Per germline, CDR1 MDHEN and CDR2 SYDVKM. This CDR3 has 13 residues. The CDR3 sequence: CASSLSAGSMAFF. CDR3 coding DNA: TGTGCCAGCAGTTTATCGGCCGGTTCAATGGCTTTCTTT.

The chain is built from TRBV9 and TRBJ2-3; D is possibly TRBD1 (5 bases). CDR1 SGDLS and CDR2 YYNGEE come from the germline V gene. CDR3 length: 14 residues. V was cut by 3 bases and J by 4 bases, with 12 bases left in between. The CDR3 loop is CASSEVQGADTQYF. Here the CDR3 DNA reads TGTGCCAGCAGCGAGGTTCAGGGTGCAGATACGCAGTATTTT.

The chain has TRBV28 and TRBJ1-5; 9 bases are a match to TRBD1. Germline V lookup: CDR1 MDHEN, CDR2 SYDVKM. V shed 6 bases and J 6 bases; nucleotides not matched to a gene: 6. CDR3 length: 14 residues. CDR3 sequence reads: CASRRHRGLQPQHF. The CDR3 coding sequence is TGTGCCAGCAGGCGCCACAGGGGGCTTCAGCCCCAGCATTTT.

V usage is TRBV2 and J usage is TRBJ1-2; D is ambiguous. This CDR3 is 14 amino acids long. The V gene's germline CDR1 is SNHLY and CDR2 FYNNEI. Trimming removed 2 bases at V and 2 bases at J, with 9 bases between. This CDR3 reads CASSEFHGNYGYTF. The CDR3 region has the DNA TGTGCCAGCAGTGAATTTCACGGCAACTATGGCTACACCTTC.

The chain couples TRBV10-3 to TRBJ1-6; D is uncertain. CDR1 is ENHRY and CDR2 is SYGVKD in the germline V gene. The CDR3 runs to 13 residues. The V gene lost 2 bases and the J gene lost 10 bases, with 9 bases spanning the gap. The CDR3 DNA reads TGTGCCATCAGTGAGGAGTTGGGATCACCCCTCCACTTT. It codes for CAISEELGSPLHF.